This TCR beta chain was identified in a study of CD8+ T cells in alopecia areata (dated by TCRdb to the late 2010s). At the level of the whole study: Skin from C3H/HeJ donors with spontaneous alopecia (roughly 6-13 months old) was grafted onto female C3H/HeJ recipients aged about 7-11 weeks. In both human patients and the C3H/HeJ mouse model, the study applied high-throughput TCRbeta sequencing to look at T cell clonal expansion in alopecia areata. Scalp clonality was compared across normal scalp (n=4), patchy alopecia areata scalp (n=8), and alopecia totalis/universalis scalp (n=8). RNA was extracted with the PAXgene miRNA kit for fixed scalp, the miRNeasy kit for PBMCs, and the RNeasy kit for mouse skin. TCRbeta CDR3 regions were amplified by immunoSEQ multiplex PCR using 35 Vbeta forward and 13 Jbeta reverse primers. Scalp tissue and sorted CD4+ and CD8+ peripheral blood T cells from patchy and totalis/universalis alopecia areata patients and from healthy controls were covered by human TCRbeta sequencing.

Here is what the overall study found, with its caveats: Shared TCR sequences between patients were less evident than in mice, which may be partly attributable to HLA diversity in the patient population. Lesional scalp, especially in alopecia totalis/universalis, showed higher clonality and more expanded CD8+ clones than normal scalp, suggesting antigenic drive. Scalp TCR repertoire analysis is complicated because resident alphabeta T cells in normal human skin are also sequenced, whereas mouse skin is dominated by gammadelta T cells.

Cells from mouse cutaneous lymph nodes were pooled, stained for CD4, CD8alpha, NKG2D, NKG2ACE and other markers, and then sorted on a BD Influx. CDR3 length: 14 amino acids, cysteine to phenylalanine. The CDR3 was read in part: 33 bases, with the frame set at base 1. Per the germline V gene (reference sequence), FNHDT is the CDR1 and SITEND is the CDR2. Relative to germline, V is 1 base shorter and J is 8 bases shorter, with 10 bases between their ends. Libraries were built with the immunoSEQ multiplex PCR assay. RNA was extracted from all samples and reverse transcribed into cDNA as template for TCR sequencing. First-strand cDNA was synthesized using SuperScript III with a 2:1 mix of oligo-dT and random hexamers. A synthetic immune receptor repertoire was used to measure amplification bias, and any remaining bias was corrected computationally. Libraries were sequenced on Illumina HiSeq with 60 bp reads covering the CDR3, read from J toward V. Per the source publication's procedure: Raw reads were preprocessed to remove errors, and CDR3 was defined by IMGT conventions from the conserved cysteine to phenylalanine. Clonality was computed by normalizing Shannon entropy by log2 of the number of productive unique TCRs and subtracting the result from 1. CD4 or CD8 identity of scalp clones was inferred by cross-referencing scalp TCRbeta sequences with sorted blood CD4 and CD8 repertoires. Not all clones reach the TCRdb copy of this immuneACCESS table, which keeps in-frame sequences only. Checked studies attribute under half of the gap to unresolved V genes and leave the rest unexplained. From that table come the V and J calls and clone size; the DNA was used to work out D and trimming. There are 290,000 or so clones in this sample, and none of them is a singleton. Of the sample, less than 1.5% falls within the top ten clones.

This clone was counted only a few times. Its target antigen remains unknown. The gene names and germline sequences given are murine. The CDR3 extends 3 residues past the end of the read, so its final part is completed from the germline J gene. The material sequenced was CD4+ T cells sorted from a lymph node. This receptor chain uses TRBV19 and TRBJ1-6, with no confident D gene call. TRBJ1-6 is labeled an ORF, and its function is uncertain. This receptor was taken from a C3H/HeJ mouse with alopecia areata. This mouse strain carries MHC haplotype H2-k. The CDR3 here reads CASSIRKGYSPLYF. Partial CDR3 DNA: TGTGCCAGCAGTATAAGGAAGGGTTATTCGCCC.